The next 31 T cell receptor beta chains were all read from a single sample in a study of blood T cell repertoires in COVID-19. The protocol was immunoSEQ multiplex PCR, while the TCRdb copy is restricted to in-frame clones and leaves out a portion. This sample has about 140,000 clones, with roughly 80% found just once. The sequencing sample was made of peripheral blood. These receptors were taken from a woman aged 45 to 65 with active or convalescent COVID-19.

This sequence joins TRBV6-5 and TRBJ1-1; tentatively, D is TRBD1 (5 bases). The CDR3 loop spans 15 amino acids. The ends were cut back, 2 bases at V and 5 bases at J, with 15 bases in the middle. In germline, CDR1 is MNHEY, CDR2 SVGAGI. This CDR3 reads CASSYLKGVGTEAFF. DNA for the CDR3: TGTGCCAGCAGTTACCTAAAAGGGGTCGGGACTGAAGCTTTCTTT.

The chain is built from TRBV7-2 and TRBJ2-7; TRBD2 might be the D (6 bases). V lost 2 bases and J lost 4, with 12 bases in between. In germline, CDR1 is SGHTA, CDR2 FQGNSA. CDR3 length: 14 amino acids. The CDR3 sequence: CASSLLASEYEQYF. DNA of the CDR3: TGTGCCAGCAGCTTACTCGCTAGCGAGTACGAGCAGTACTTC.

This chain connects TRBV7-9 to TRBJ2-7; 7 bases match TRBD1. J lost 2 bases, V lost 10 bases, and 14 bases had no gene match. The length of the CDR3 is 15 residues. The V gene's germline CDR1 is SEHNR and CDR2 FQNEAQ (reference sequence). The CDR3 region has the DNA TGTGCCACTAGAAAAGAGGGGGCTAGCACCTACGAGCAGTACTTC. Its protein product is CATRKEGASTYEQYF.

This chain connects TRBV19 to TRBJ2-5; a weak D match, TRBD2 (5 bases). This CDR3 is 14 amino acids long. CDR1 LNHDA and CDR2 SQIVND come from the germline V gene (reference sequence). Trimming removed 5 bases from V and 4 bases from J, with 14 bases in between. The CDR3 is CASSYPGLGETQYF. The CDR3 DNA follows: TGTGCCAGTAGTTACCCCGGACTGGGAGAGACCCAGTACTTC.

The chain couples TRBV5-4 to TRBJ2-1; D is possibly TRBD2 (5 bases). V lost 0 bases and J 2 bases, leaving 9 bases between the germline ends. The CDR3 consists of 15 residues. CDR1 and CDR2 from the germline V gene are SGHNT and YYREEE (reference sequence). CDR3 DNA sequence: TGTGCCAGCAGCTTGGAAGGTAGCGCCTACAATGAGCAGTTCTTC. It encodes CASSLEGSAYNEQFF.

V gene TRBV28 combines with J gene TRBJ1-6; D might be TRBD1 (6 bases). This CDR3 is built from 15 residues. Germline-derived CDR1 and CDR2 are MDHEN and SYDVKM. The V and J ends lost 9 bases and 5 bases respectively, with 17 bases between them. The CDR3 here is CASNPTGRDNSPLHF. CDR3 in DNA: TGTGCCAGTAATCCGACAGGACGAGATAATTCACCCCTCCACTTT.

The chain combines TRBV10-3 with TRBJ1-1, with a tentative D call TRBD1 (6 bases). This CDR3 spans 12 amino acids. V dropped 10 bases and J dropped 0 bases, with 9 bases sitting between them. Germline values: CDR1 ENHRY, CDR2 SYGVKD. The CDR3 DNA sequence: TGTGCCACAAGGGGGATGAACACTGAAGCTTTCTTT. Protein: CATRGMNTEAFF.

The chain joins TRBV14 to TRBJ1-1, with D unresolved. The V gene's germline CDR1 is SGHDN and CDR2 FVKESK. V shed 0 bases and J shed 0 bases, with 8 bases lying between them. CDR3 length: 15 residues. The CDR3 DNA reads TGTGCCAGCAGCCAAGATGAGAACTTGAACACTGAAGCTTTCTTT. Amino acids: CASSQDENLNTEAFF.

CDR3 region: CASSTPGQAPGDEQYF. CDR3 sequence (DNA): TGTGCCAGCAGTACCCCGGGACAGGCGCCGGGGGACGAGCAGTACTTC. The chain couples TRBV28 to TRBJ2-7; 8 bases are shared with TRBD1. Germline V lookup: CDR1 MDHEN, CDR2 SYDVKM. V lost 5 bases to trimming and J lost 5 bases; unmatched junction nucleotides: 14. The CDR3 is 16 residues long.

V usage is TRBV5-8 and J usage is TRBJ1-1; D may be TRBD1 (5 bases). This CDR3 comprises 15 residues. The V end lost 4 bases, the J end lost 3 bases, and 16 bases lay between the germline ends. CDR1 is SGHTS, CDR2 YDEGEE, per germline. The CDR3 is CASSPGVFGDTEAFF. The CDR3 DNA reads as TGTGCCAGCAGCCCGGGGGTCTTCGGAGACACTGAAGCTTTCTTT. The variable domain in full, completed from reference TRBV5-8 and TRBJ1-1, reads EAGVTQSPTHLIKTRGQQATLRCSPISGHTSVYWYQQALGLGLQFLLWYDEGEERNRGNFPPRFSGRQFPNYSSELNVNALELEDSALYLCASSPGVFGDTEAFFGQGTRLTVV.

The CDR3, as DNA: TGCAGTGCTAGAAGAGGCTATGGCTACACCTTC. Translation gives CSARRGYGYTF. The chain links TRBV20-1 to TRBJ1-2; D gene unclear. Germline loops: CDR1 DFQATT, CDR2 SNEGSKA (reference sequence). V was pared by 2 bases and J by 4 bases, with 5 bases between. This CDR3 has 11 amino acids.

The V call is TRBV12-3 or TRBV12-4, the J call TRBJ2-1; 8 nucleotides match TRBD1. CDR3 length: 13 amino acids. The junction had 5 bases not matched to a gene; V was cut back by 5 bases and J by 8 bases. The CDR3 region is CASSRTGRYEQFF. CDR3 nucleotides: TGTGCCAGCAGTCGGACAGGGCGGTATGAGCAGTTCTTC.

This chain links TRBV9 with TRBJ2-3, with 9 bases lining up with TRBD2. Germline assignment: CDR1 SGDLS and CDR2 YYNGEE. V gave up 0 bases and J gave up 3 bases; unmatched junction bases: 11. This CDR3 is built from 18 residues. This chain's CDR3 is CASSVASREGLGTDTQYF. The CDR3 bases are TGTGCCAGCAGCGTAGCCTCGCGGGAGGGCCTTGGGACAGATACGCAGTATTTT. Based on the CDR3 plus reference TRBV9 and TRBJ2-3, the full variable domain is DSGVTQTPKHLITATGQRVTLRCSPRSGDLSVYWYQQSLDQGLQFLIQYYNGEERAKGNILERFSAQQFPDLHSELNLSSLELGDSALYFCASSVASREGLGTDTQYFGPGTRLTVL.

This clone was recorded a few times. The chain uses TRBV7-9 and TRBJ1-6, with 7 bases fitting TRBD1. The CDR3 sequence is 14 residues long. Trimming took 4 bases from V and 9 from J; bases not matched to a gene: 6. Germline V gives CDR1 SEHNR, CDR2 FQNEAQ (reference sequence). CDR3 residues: CASSSDRASSPLHF. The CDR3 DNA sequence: TGTGCCAGCAGCTCAGACAGGGCTAGTTCACCCCTCCACTTT.

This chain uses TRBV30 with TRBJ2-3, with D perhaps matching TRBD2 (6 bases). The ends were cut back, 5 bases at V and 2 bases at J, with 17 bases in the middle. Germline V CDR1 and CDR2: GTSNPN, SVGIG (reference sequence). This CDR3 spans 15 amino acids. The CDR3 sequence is CAWDTTSSPTDTQYF. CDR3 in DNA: TGTGCCTGGGACACCACTAGCTCCCCCACAGATACGCAGTATTTT.

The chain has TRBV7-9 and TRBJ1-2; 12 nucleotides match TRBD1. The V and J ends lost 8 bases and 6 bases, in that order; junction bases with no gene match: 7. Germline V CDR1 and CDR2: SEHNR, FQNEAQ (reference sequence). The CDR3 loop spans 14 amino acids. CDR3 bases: TGTGCCAGCGTTCCCGGGACAGGGGGCAATGGCTACACCTTC. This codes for CASVPGTGGNGYTF.

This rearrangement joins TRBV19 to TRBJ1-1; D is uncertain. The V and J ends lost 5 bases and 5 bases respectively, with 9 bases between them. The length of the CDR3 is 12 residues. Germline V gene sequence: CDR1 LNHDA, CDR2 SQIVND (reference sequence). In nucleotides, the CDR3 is TGTGCCAGTAGTCGGAGAGAAACTGAAGCTTTCTTT. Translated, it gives CASSRRETEAFF.

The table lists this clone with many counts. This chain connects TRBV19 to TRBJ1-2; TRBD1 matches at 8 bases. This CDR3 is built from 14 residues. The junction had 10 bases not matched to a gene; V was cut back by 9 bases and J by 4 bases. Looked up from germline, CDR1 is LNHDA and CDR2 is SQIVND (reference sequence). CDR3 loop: CASSRQGAPYGYTF. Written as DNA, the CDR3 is TGTGCCAGCTCCCGGCAGGGGGCTCCCTATGGCTACACCTTC. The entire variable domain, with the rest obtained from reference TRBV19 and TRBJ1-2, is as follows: DGGITQSPKYLFRKEGQNVTLSCEQNLNHDAMYWYRQDPGQGLRLIYYSQIVNDFQKGDIAEGYSVSREKKESFPLTVTSAQKNPTAFYLCASSRQGAPYGYTFGSGTRLTVV.

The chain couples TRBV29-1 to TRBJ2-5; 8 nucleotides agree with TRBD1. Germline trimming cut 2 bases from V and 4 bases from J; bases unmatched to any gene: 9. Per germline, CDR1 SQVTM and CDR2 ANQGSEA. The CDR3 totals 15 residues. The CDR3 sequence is CSVERTGRVGETQYF. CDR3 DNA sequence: TGCAGCGTTGAACGGACAGGGCGGGTGGGAGAGACCCAGTACTTC.

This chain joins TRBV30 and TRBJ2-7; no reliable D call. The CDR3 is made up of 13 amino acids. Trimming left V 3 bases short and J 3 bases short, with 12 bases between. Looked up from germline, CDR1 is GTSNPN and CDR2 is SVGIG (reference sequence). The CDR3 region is CAWRADLGYEQYF. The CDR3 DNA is TGTGCCTGGAGGGCCGACTTGGGCTACGAGCAGTACTTC.

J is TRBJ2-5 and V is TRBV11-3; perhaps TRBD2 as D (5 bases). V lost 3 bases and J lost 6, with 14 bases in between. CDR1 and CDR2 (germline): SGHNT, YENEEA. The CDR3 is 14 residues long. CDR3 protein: CASSLGGTGKTQYF. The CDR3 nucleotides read TGTGCCAGCAGCTTGGGCGGCACCGGGAAGACCCAGTACTTC. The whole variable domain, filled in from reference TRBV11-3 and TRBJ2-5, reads EAGVVQSPRYKIIEKKQPVAFWCNPISGHNTLYWYLQNLGQGPELLIRYENEEAVDDSQLPKDRFSAERLKGVDSTLKIQPAELGDSAVYLCASSLGGTGKTQYFGPGTRLLVL.

CDR3 DNA sequence: TGTGCCAGCAGTACTGCCCGGGACATCACGCGCGAGCAGTACTTC. The encoded protein is CASSTARDITREQYF. This chain links TRBV2 with TRBJ2-7, with D possibly TRBD1 on 6 matching bases. The germline V gene has CDR1 SNHLY and CDR2 FYNNEI. CDR3 length: 15 residues. V gave up 5 bases and J gave up 6 bases, with 20 bases separating them.

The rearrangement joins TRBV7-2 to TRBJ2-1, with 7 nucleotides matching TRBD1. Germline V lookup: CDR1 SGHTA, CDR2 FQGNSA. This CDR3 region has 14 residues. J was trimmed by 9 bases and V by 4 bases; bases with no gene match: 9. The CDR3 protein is CASSSTQGVGEQFF. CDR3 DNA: TGTGCCAGCAGCTCCACGCAGGGGGTCGGTGAGCAGTTCTTC.

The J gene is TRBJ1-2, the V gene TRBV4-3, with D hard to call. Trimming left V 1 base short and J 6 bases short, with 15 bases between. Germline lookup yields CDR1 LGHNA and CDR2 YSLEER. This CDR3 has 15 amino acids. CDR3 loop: CASSQGGANQHGYTF. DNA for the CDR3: TGCGCCAGCAGCCAAGGAGGTGCGAATCAACATGGCTACACCTTC.

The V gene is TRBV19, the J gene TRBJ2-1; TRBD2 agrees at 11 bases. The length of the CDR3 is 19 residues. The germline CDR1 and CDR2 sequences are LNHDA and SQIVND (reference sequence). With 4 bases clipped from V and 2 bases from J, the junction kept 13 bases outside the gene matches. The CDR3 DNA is TGTGCCAGTAGTAAGGGACTAGCGGCATTGTTCCAGGCCTACAATGAGCAGTTCTTC. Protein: CASSKGLAALFQAYNEQFF. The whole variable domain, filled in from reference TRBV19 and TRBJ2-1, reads DGGITQSPKYLFRKEGQNVTLSCEQNLNHDAMYWYRQDPGQGLRLIYYSQIVNDFQKGDIAEGYSVSREKKESFPLTVTSAQKNPTAFYLCASSKGLAALFQAYNEQFFGPGTRLTVL.

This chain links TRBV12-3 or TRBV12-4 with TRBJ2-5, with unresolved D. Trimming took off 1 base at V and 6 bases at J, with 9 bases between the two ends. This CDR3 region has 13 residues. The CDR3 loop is CASSLGVEQTQYF. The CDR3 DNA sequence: TGTGCCAGCAGTTTAGGCGTAGAACAGACCCAGTACTTC.

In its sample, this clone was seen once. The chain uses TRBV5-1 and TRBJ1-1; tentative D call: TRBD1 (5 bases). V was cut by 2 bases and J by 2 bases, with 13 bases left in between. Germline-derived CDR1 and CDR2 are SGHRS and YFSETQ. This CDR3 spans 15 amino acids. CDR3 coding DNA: TGCGCCAGCAGCTTCAGCCCAACAGGTAACACTGAAGCTTTCTTT. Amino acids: CASSFSPTGNTEAFF. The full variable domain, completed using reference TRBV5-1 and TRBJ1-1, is KAGVTQTPRYLIKTRGQQVTLSCSPISGHRSVSWYQQTPGQGLQFLFEYFSETQRNKGNFPGRFSGRQFSNSRSEMNVSTLELGDSALYLCASSFSPTGNTEAFFGQGTRLTVV.

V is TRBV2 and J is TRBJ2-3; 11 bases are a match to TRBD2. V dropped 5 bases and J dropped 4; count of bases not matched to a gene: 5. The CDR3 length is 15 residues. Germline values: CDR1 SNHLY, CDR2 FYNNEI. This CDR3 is CASSFSGGAPDTQYF. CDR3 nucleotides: TGTGCCAGCAGTTTTAGCGGGGGGGCCCCAGATACGCAGTATTTT.

The CDR3 DNA is TGTGCCAGCAGGGAACCTTCGGGCTATGGCTACACCTTC. Its protein product is CASREPSGYGYTF. V and J are TRBV28 and TRBJ1-2; D ambiguous. The V gene lost 6 bases and the J gene lost 4 bases, with 12 bases spanning the gap. CDR1 and CDR2 from the germline V gene are MDHEN and SYDVKM. This CDR3 has 13 amino acids.

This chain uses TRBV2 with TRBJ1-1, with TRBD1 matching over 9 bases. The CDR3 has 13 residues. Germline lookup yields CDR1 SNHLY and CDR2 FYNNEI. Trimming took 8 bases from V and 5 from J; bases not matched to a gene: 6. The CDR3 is CASLTGGDTEAFF. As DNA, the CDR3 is TGTGCCAGCTTGACAGGGGGGGATACTGAAGCTTTCTTT. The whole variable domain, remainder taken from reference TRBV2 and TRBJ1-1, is EPEVTQTPSHQVTQMGQEVILRCVPISNHLYFYWYRQILGQKVEFLVSFYNNEISEKSEIFDDQFSVERPDGSNFTLKIRSTKLEDSAMYFCASLTGGDTEAFFGQGTRLTVV.

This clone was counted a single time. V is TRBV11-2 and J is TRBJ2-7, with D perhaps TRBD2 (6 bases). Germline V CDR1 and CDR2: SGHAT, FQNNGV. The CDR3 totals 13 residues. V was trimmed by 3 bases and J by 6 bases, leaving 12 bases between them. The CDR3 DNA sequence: TGTGCCAGCAGCTTCCAGGGACTTTTCGAGCAGTACTTC. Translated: CASSFQGLFEQYF. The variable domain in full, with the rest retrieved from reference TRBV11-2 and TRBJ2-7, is EAGVAQSPRYKIIEKRQSVAFWCNPISGHATLYWYQQILGQGPKLLIQFQNNGVVDDSQLPKDRFSAERLKGVDSTLKIQPAKLEDSAVYLCASSFQGLFEQYFGPGTRLTVT.